The following is a T cell receptor (beta chain) sequence with its context. Per germline, CDR1 SNHLY and CDR2 FYNNEI. V was shortened by 6 bases and J by 4 bases, with 13 bases between the two germline ends. The CDR3 covers 14 residues. Assay used: immunoSEQ multiplex PCR; TCRdb lists only in-frame clones, some missing. The data contain under 300,000 clones, over 75% of them singletons. The data were taken from a study of blood T cell repertoires in COVID-19. The source material was peripheral blood. V usage is TRBV2 and J usage is TRBJ2-1; D gene ambiguous. The origin of this receptor is a woman aged 25 to 39 with acute or convalescent COVID-19. The CDR3 sequence: CASRYDSTYNEQFF. The CDR3 DNA reads as TGTGCCAGCAGGTACGACTCGACTTACAATGAGCAGTTCTTC.